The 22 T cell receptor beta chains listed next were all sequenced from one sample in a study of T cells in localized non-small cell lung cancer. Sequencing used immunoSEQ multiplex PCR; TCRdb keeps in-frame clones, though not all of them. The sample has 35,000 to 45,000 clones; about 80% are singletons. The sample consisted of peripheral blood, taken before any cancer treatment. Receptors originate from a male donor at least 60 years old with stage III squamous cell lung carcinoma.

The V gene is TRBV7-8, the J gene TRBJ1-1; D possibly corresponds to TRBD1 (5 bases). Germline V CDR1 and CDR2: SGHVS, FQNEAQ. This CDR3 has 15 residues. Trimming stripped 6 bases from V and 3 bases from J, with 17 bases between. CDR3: CASSLYRRGDTEAFF. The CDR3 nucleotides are TGTGCCAGCAGTCTCTATCGGCGGGGGGACACTGAAGCTTTCTTT.

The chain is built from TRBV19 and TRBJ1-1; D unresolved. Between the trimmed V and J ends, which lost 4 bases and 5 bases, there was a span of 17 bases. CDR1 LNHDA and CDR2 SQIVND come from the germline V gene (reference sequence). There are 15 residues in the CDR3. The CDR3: CASSKGGHAGTEAFF. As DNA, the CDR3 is TGTGCCAGTAGTAAAGGAGGTCACGCGGGGACTGAAGCTTTCTTT.

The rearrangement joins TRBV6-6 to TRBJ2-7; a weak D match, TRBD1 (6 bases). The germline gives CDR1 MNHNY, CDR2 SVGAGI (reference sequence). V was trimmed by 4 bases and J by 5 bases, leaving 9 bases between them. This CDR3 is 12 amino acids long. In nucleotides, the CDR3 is TGTGCCAGCAGTTCCCAGGGGAACGAGCAGTACTTC. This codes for CASSSQGNEQYF.

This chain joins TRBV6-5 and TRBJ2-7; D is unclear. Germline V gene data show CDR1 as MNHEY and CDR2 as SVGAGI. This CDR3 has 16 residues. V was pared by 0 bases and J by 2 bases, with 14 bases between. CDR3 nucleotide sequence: TGTGCCAGCAGTTACTCGACACTTTCCCGGGCCTACGAGCAGTACTTC. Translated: CASSYSTLSRAYEQYF.

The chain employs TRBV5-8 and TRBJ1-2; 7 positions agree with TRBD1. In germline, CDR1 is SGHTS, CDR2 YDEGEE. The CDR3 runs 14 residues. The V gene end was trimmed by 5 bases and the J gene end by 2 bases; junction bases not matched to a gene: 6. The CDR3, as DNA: TGTGCCAGCAGTAGACAGGGCCCCAACTATGGCTACACCTTC. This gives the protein CASSRQGPNYGYTF.

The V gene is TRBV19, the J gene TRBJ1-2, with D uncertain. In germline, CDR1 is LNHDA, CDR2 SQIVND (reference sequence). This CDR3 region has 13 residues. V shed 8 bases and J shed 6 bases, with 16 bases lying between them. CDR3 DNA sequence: TGTGCCAGTCGCACAGAGGTCGGTAATGGCTACACCTTC. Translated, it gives CASRTEVGNGYTF.

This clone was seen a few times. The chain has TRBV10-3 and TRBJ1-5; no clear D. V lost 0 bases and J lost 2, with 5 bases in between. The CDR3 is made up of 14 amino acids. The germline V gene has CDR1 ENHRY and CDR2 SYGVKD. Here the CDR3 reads CAISESVGNQPQHF. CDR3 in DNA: TGTGCCATCAGTGAGTCGGTCGGCAATCAGCCCCAGCATTTT.

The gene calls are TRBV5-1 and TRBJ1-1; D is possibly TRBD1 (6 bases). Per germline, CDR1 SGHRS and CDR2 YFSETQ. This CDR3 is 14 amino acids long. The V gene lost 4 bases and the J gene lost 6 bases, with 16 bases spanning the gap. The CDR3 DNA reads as TGCGCCAGCAGCGCGGAAACAGGGTACTCTGAAGCTTTCTTT. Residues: CASSAETGYSEAFF.

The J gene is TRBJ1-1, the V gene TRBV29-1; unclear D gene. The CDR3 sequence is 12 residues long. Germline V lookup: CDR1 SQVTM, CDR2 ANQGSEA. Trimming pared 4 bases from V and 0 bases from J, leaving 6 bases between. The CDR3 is CSVGGLNTEAFF. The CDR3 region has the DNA TGCAGCGTTGGAGGATTGAACACTGAAGCTTTCTTT.

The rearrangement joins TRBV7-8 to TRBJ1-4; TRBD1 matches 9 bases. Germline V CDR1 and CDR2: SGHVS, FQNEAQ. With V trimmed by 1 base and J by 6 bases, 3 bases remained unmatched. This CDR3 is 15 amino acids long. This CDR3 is CASSLDGTGYEKLFF. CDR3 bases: TGTGCCAGCAGCTTAGACGGGACAGGGTATGAAAAACTGTTTTTT.

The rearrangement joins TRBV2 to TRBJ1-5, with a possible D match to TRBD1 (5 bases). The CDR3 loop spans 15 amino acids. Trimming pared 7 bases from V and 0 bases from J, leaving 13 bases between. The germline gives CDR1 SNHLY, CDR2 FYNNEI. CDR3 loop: CASTEGIYSNQPQHF. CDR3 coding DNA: TGTGCCAGCACTGAGGGGATATATAGCAATCAGCCCCAGCATTTT.

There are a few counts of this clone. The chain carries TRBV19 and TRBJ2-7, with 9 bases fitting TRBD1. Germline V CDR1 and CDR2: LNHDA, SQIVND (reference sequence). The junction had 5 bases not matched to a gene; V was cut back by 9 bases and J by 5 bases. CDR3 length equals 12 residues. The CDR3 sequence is CASQGQGNEQYF. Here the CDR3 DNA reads TGTGCCAGCCAGGGACAGGGTAACGAGCAGTACTTC.

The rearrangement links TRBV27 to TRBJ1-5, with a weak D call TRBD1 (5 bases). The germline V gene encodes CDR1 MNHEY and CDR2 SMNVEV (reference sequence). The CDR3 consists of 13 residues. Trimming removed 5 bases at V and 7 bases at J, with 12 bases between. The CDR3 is CASSRRGGQPQHF. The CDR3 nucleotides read TGTGCCAGCAGTAGGAGGGGCGGGCAGCCCCAGCATTTT.

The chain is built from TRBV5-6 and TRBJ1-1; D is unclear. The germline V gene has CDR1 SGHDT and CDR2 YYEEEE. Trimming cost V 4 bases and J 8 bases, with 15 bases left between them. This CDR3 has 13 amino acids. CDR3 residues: CASSNGAVGEAFF. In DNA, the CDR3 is TGTGCCAGCAGCAACGGAGCGGTGGGCGAAGCTTTCTTT.

DNA of the CDR3: TGTGCCAGCAGCTTTCGACAGGGCCTCCTTGGCTACACCTTC. Translation: CASSFRQGLLGYTF. V and J are TRBV9 and TRBJ1-2; 7 positions match TRBD1. The CDR3 consists of 14 residues. The germline V gene encodes CDR1 SGDLS and CDR2 YYNGEE. The trim removed 4 bases at V and 7 bases at J, leaving 10 bases unmatched.

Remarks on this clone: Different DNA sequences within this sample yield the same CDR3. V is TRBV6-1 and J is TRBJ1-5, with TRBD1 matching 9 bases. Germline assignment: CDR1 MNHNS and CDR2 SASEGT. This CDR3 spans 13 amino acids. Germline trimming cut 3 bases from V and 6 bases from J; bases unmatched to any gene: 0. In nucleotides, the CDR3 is TGTGCCAGCAGTGAGGGACAGGGTCAGCCCCAGCATTTT. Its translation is CASSEGQGQPQHF.

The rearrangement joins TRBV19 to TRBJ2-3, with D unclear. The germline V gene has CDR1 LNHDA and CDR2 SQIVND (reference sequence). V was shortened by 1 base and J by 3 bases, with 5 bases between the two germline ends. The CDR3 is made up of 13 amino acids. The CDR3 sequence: CASSIARTDTQYF. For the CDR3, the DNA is TGTGCCAGTAGTATAGCGAGGACAGATACGCAGTATTTT.

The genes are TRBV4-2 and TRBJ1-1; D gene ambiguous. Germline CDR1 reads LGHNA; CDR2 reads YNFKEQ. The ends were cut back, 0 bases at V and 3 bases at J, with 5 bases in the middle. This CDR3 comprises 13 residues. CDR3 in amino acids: CASSQDQDTEAFF. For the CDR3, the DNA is TGTGCCAGCAGCCAAGATCAGGACACTGAAGCTTTCTTT.

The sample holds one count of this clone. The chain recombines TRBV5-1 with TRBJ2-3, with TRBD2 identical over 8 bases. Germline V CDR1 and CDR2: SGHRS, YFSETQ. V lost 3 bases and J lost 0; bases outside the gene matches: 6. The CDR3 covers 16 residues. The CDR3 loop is CASSYPLAGSTDTQYF. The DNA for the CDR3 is TGCGCCAGCAGCTACCCCTTAGCGGGGAGCACAGATACGCAGTATTTT.

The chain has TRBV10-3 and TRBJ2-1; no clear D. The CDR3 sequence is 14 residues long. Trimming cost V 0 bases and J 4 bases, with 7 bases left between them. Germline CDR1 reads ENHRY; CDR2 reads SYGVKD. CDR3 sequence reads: CAISESIIYNEQFF. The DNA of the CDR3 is TGTGCCATCAGTGAGTCGATAATATACAATGAGCAGTTCTTC.

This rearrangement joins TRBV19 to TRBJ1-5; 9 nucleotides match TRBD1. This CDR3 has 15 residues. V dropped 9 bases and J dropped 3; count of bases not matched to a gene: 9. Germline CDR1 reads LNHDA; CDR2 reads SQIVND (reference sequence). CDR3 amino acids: CASVRGTGFNQPQHF. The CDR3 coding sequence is TGTGCCAGCGTCCGGGGGACAGGGTTCAATCAGCCCCAGCATTTT. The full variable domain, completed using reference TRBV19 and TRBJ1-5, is DGGITQSPKYLFRKEGQNVTLSCEQNLNHDAMYWYRQDPGQGLRLIYYSQIVNDFQKGDIAEGYSVSREKKESFPLTVTSAQKNPTAFYLCASVRGTGFNQPQHFGDGTRLSIL.

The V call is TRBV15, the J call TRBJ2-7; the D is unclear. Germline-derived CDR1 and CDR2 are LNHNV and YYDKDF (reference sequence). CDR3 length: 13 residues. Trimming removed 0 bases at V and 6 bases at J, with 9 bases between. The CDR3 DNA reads TGTGCCACCAGCAGAGATCGTACGGCCGAGCAGTACTTC. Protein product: CATSRDRTAEQYF.